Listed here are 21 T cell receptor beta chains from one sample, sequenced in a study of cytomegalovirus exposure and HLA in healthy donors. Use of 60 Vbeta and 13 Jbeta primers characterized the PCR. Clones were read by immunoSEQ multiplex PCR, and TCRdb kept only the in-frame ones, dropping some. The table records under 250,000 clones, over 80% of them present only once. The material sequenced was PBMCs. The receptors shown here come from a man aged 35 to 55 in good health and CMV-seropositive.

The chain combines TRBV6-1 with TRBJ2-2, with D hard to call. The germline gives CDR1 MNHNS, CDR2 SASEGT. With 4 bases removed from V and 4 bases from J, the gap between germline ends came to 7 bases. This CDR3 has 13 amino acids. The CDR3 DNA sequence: TGTGCCAGCAGTGGAGTCCTCACCGGGGAGCTGTTTTTT. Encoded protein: CASSGVLTGELFF.

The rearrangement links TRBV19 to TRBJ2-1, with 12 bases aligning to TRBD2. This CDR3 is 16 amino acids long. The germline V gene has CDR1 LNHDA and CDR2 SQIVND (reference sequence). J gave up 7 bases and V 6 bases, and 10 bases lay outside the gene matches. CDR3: CASRRTSGTYGNEQFF. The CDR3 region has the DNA TGTGCCAGTAGGCGGACTAGCGGGACTTATGGGAATGAGCAGTTCTTC.

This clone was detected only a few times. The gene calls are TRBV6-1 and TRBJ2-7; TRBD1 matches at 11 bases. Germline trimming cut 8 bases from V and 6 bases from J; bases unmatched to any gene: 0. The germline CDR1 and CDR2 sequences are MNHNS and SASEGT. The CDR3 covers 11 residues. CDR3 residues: CASGTGGEQYV. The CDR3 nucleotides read TGTGCCAGCGGGACAGGGGGCGAGCAGTACGTC.

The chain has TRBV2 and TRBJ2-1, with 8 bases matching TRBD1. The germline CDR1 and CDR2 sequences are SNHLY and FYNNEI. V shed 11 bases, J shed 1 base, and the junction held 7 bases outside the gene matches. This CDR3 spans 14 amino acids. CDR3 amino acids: CASEGQESYNEQFF. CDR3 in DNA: TGTGCCTCCGAGGGACAGGAGTCCTACAATGAGCAGTTCTTC.

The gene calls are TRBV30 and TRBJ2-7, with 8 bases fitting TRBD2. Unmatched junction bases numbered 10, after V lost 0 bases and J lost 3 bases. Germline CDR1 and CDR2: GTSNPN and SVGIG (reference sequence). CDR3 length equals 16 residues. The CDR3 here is CAWSVRPGTSFYEQYF. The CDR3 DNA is TGTGCCTGGAGTGTACGTCCCGGGACTAGTTTCTACGAGCAGTACTTC.

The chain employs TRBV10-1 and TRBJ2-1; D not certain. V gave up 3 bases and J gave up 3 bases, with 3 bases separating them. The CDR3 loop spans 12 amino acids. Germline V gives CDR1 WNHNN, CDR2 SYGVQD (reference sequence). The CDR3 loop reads CASSEHYNEQFF. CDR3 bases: TGCGCCAGCAGTGAACACTACAATGAGCAGTTCTTC.

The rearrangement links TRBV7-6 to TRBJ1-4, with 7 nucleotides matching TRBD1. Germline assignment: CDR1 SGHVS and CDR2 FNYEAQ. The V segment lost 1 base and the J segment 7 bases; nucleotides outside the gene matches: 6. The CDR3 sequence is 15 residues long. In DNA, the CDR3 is TGTGCCAGCAGCTTAGTAGGGGACAGCGTTGAAAAACTGTTTTTT. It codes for CASSLVGDSVEKLFF.

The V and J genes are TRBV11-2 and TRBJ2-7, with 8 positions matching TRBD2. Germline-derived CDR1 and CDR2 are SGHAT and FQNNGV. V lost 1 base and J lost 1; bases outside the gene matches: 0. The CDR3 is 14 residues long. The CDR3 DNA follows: TGTGCCAGCAGCTTAGTAGCGGGGTCCTACGAGCAGTACGTC. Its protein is CASSLVAGSYEQYV.

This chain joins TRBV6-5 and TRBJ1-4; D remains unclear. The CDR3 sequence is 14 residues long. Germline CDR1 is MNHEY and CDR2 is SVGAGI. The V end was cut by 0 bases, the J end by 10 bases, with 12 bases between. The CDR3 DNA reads TGTGCCAGCAGTTACTCGGCAGACATCGGAAAACTGTTTTTT. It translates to CASSYSADIGKLFF.

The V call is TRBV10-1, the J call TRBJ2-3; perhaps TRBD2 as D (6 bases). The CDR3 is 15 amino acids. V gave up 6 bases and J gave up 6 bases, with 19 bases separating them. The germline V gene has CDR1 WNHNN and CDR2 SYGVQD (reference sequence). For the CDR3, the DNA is TGCGCCAGCAGCGGGGGAGACTCGAATCGGGATACGCAGTATTTT. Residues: CASSGGDSNRDTQYF.

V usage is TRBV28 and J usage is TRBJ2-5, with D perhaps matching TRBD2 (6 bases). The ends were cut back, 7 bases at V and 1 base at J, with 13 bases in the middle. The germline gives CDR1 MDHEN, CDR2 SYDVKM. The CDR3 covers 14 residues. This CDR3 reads CASIERALQETQYF. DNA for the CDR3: TGTGCCAGCATCGAGCGGGCCCTCCAAGAGACCCAGTACTTC.

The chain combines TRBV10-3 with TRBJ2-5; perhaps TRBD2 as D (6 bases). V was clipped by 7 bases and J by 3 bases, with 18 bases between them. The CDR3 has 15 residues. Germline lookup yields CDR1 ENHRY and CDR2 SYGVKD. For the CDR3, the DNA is TGTGCCATCAAGCCCCTCACGGGAGTCGAAGAGACCCAGTACTTC. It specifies CAIKPLTGVEETQYF.

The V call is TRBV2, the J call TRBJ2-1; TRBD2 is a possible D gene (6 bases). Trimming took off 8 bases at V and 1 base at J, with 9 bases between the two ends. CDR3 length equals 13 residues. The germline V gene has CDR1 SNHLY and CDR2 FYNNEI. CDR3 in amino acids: CASRERSYNEQFF. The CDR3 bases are TGTGCCAGCCGGGAGAGGTCCTACAATGAGCAGTTCTTC.

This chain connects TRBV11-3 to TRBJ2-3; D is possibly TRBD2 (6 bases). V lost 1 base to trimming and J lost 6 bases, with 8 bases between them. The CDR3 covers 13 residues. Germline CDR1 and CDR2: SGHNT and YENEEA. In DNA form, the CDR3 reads TGTGCCAGCAGCTTAGTTCGGGAGGATACGCAGTATTTT. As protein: CASSLVREDTQYF.

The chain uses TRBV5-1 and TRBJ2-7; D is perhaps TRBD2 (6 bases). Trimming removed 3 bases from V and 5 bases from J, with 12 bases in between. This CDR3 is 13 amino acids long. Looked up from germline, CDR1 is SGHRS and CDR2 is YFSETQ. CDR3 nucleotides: TGCGCCAGCAGCTCCTTGACTAGTGACGAGCAGTACTTC. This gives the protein CASSSLTSDEQYF.

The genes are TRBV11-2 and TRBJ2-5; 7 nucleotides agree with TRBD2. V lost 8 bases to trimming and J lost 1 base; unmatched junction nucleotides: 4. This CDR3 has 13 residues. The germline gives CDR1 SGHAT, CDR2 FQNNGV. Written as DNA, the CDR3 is TGTGCCAGCGGGAGGGAGCGCCAAGAGACCCAGTACTTC. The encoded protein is CASGRERQETQYF.

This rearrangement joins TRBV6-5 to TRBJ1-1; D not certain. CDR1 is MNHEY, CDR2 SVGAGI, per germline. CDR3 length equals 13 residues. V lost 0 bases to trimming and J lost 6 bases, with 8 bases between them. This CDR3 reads CASSYSMGAEAFF. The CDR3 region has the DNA TGTGCCAGCAGTTACTCGATGGGAGCTGAAGCTTTCTTT.

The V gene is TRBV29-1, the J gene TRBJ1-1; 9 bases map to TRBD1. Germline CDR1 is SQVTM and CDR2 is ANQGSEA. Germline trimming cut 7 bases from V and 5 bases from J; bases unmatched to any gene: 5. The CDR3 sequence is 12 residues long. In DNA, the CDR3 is TGCAGCGCTTACAGGGGGCGAACTGAAGCTTTCTTT. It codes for CSAYRGRTEAFF.

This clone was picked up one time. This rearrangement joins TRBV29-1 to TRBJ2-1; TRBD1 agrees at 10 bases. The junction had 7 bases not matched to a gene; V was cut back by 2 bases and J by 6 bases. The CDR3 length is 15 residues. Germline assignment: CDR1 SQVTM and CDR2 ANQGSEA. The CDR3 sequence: CSVETDRGPSNEQFF. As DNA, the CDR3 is TGCAGCGTTGAAACTGACAGGGGGCCCTCCAATGAGCAGTTCTTC.

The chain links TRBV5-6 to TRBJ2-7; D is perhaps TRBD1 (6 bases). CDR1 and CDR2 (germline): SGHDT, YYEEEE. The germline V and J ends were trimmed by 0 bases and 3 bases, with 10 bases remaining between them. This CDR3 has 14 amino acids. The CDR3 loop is CASSLAGQFYEQYF. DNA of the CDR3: TGTGCCAGCAGCTTGGCCGGACAGTTCTACGAGCAGTACTTC.

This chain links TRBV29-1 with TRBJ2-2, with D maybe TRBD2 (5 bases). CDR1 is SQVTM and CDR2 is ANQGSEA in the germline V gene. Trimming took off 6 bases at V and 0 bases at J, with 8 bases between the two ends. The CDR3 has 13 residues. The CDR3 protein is CSVGVANTGELFF. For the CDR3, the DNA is TGCAGCGTCGGGGTAGCGAACACCGGGGAGCTGTTTTTT.